A selection of T cell receptor beta chains follows, all from one sample in a study of cytomegalovirus exposure and HLA in healthy donors. Profiling relied on immunoSEQ multiplex PCR, and the TCRdb table lists in-frame clones only, not all of them. The profile shows around 150,000 clones, approximately 81% of them singletons. The sample consisted of PBMCs. The receptors here all came from a woman aged 40-49 years in good health and CMV-seropositive. Each CDR3 is given with its conserved first and last residue. A D gene is named only where the DNA matches it firmly. Expanded clones are given a class, and other clones once, few, many or no size at all.

clone_size j_call v_call d_call cdr3_nt cdr3_aa
. TRBJ1-6 TRBV6-6 TRBD1 TGTGCCAGCATCCTAGGACAGGATAATTCACCCCTCCACTTT CASILGQDNSPLHF
. TRBJ1-2 TRBV18 . TGTGCCAGCTCACCACCGGCGACTTACCCCTATGGCTACACCTTC CASSPPATYPYGYTF
few TRBJ1-1 TRBV6-5 . TGTGCCAGCAGTTACTCGAAGACAGCTGAAGCTTTCTTT CASSYSKTAEAFF
. TRBJ2-3 TRBV5-1 TRBD2 TGCGCCAGCAGGGCTAGCGGGAGCCTTAGCACAGATACGCAGTATTTT CASRASGSLSTDTQYF
. TRBJ1-5 TRBV19 . TGTGCCAGTAGTGGGGGCAACCATCAGCCCCAGCATTTT CASSGGNHQPQHF
. TRBJ2-3 TRBV11-2 TRBD1 TGTGCCAGCAGCCTCGGGACAGTAGGAGATACGCAGTATTTT CASSLGTVGDTQYF
. TRBJ2-2 TRBV19 TRBD2 TGTGCCAGTAGTATGGATAGGACTAGCGCGAACACCGGGGAGCTGTTTTTT CASSMDRTSANTGELFF
. TRBJ1-3 TRBV18 . TGTGCCAGCTCACCCGACAGCTCTGGAAACACCATATATTTT CASSPDSSGNTIYF
. TRBJ2-5 TRBV19 . TGTGCCAGTAGTATAATCGGAGAGACCCAGTACTTC CASSIIGETQYF
. TRBJ2-5 TRBV6-5 . TGTGCCAGCAGACATCCACTATCTGGGACCCAGTACTTC CASRHPLSGTQYF
. TRBJ2-1 TRBV6-5 . TGTGCCAGCAGTTACTCGCTGGGAGGAGGCAATGAGCAGTTCTTC CASSYSLGGGNEQFF
few TRBJ2-6 TRBV7-3 TRBD1 TGTGCCAGCAGCTTAAATGTCCGGACAGGGGGCTTTGGGGCCAACGTCCTGACTTTC CASSLNVRTGGFGANVLTF
. TRBJ2-5 TRBV1 . TGCACCAGCAGCCAAAAGGGACTAGCGGGAGGTAACCAAGAGACCCAGTACTTC CTSSQKGLAGGNQETQYF
. TRBJ1-1 TRBV10-3 . TGTGCCATCAGTGAGTCTGCTCAGGGGATCACTGAAGCTTTCTTT CAISESAQGITEAFF
. TRBJ2-5 TRBV7-9 . TGTGCCAGCAGCTTAGCGGGCACGGAGACCCAGTACTTC CASSLAGTETQYF
. TRBJ2-5 TRBV10-3 . TGTGCCATCAGTGAGTCTCCTGAGACCCAGTACTTC CAISESPETQYF
. TRBJ2-5 TRBV30 TRBD1 TGTGCCTGGAGTTCGGCAGGGGGCGTTGGGACCCAGTACTTC CAWSSAGGVGTQYF
. TRBJ2-2 TRBV19 . TGTGCCAGTAGTGTACCAGGAATCTGGGACTTAAACACCGGGGAGCTGTTTTTT CASSVPGIWDLNTGELFF
. TRBJ1-5 TRBV7-2 . TGTGCCAGCAGCGTCTCCAGGGAACAGCCCCAGCATTTT CASSVSREQPQHF
few TRBJ2-3 TRBV9 . TGTGCCAGCAGCGTAGGCGGGGGCTCAGCAGATACGCAGTATTTT CASSVGGGSADTQYF
. TRBJ2-3 TRBV7-9 . TGTGCCAGCAGCTTACAGGACTCCAGGGATACGCAGTATTTT CASSLQDSRDTQYF
. TRBJ2-7 TRBV10-3 . TGTGCCATCAGGGAAGGACATGGAGTTCCGGGGCAGTACTTC CAIREGHGVPGQYF
. TRBJ1-2 TRBV5-4 . TGTGCCTTCTCAGGGGCCTATGGCTACACCTTC CAFSGAYGYTF
. TRBJ1-1 TRBV19 TRBD1 TGTGCCAGTAGTAGCCGACAGGGAGGGAACACTGAAGCTTTCTTT CASSSRQGGNTEAFF
. TRBJ2-3 TRBV4-2 . TGTGCCAGCAGCCAAGATCCATCGGGGGGCCTCGCTAGCACAGATACGCAGTATTTT CASSQDPSGGLASTDTQYF
. TRBJ2-5 TRBV19 TRBD2 TGTGCCAGTAGTCCTCGGACTAGCGGGAGGGCCTGGGAGACCCAGTACTTC CASSPRTSGRAWETQYF
. TRBJ1-5 TRBV28 . TGTGCCAGCAGTTTACCCAGGTTGATATATGGTGGTCAGCCCCAGCATTTT CASSLPRLIYGGQPQHF
. TRBJ2-7 TRBV15 . TGTGCCACCAGCAGACTTCTCGCAGGCGAGCAGTACTTC CATSRLLAGEQYF
. TRBJ2-6 TRBV2 . TGTGCCAGCAGCCTGAGGTCTGGGGCCAACGTCCTGACTTTC CASSLRSGANVLTF
. TRBJ2-1 TRBV5-4 . TGTGCCAGCAGCTACGACACCCTGCGTAATGAGCAGTTCTTC CASSYDTLRNEQFF
. TRBJ2-7 TRBV19 . TGTGCCAGTAGTAGGAGAGAAGCCTACGAGCAGTACTTC CASSRREAYEQYF
. TRBJ1-5 TRBV18 TRBD1 TGTGCCAGCTCAAAAACAGGGGGCGAGAGGCAGCCCCAGCATTTT CASSKTGGERQPQHF
. TRBJ1-1 TRBV4-3 TRBD1 TGCGCCAGCAGCCAAGGGACAGGGCTGGGGAACACTGAAGCTTTCTTT CASSQGTGLGNTEAFF
. TRBJ2-1 TRBV9 . TGTGCCAGCAGTCTCTTCGGGACTCAATACAATGAGCAGTTCTTC CASSLFGTQYNEQFF
. TRBJ2-1 TRBV10-3 TRBD1 TGTGCCATCAGGACCGGGACAGGCCACAATGAGCAGTTCTTC CAIRTGTGHNEQFF
. TRBJ1-4 TRBV21-1 . TGTGCCAGCAGCAAAGTAGATAGACAGTCCTTAGGAAAACTGTTTTTT CASSKVDRQSLGKLFF
. TRBJ1-2 TRBV5-4 TRBD1 TGTGCCAGCAGCGGGGGGACAGGGGGCATGGTTGGCTACACCTTC CASSGGTGGMVGYTF
. TRBJ2-5 TRBV29-1 TRBD2 TGCAGCGTCCTAGCGGTTACAGGAGAGACCCAGTACTTC CSVLAVTGETQYF
. TRBJ1-4 TRBV2 . TGTGCTAGCAGTGAGTCTGCGGCTAATGAAAAACTGTTTTTT CASSESAANEKLFF
few TRBJ1-4 TRBV28 . TGTGCCAGCAGGCCAACGGCGGGGGAAAAACTGTTTTTT CASRPTAGEKLFF
. TRBJ2-6 TRBV25-1 . TGTGCCAGCAGTGAGGGCAGACCGTCTGGGGCCAACGTCCTGACTTTC CASSEGRPSGANVLTF
. TRBJ1-1 TRBV11-1 TRBD1 TGTGCCAGCAGCTTATCCCTCGGACAGGCTGAAGCTTTCTTT CASSLSLGQAEAFF
. TRBJ1-1 TRBV30 . TGTGCCTGGAGTGTACTACAAGCTTTCTTT CAWSVLQAFF
. TRBJ2-4 TRBV5-1 TRBD1 TGCGCCAGCAGCCGCGACGGCAGGGGGACCGTTCTAGCCAAAAACATTCAGTACTTC CASSRDGRGTVLAKNIQYF
once TRBJ2-1 TRBV7-2 . TGTGCCAGCAGCACGAGGACTATCAGCAATGAGCAGTTCTTC CASSTRTISNEQFF
few TRBJ2-5 TRBV7-2 . TGTGCCAGCAGCCTAAATACCGGAGAGACCCAGTACTTC CASSLNTGETQYF
. TRBJ2-2 TRBV11-2 . TGTGCCAGCACCATTTCCGGGGGGAGGGGGGGGAACACCGGGGAGCTGTTTTTT CASTISGGRGGNTGELFF
. TRBJ1-3 TRBV6-5 TRBD1 TGTGCCACGCTACAGGGGGCTGGAGGAAACACCATATATTTT CATLQGAGGNTIYF
. TRBJ2-3 TRBV13 TRBD2 TGTGCCAGCAGCCGACCGGGACTAGCGGGAGGGTGGGGCACAGATACGCAGTATTTT CASSRPGLAGGWGTDTQYF
. TRBJ2-5 TRBV27 TRBD1 TGTGCCAGCAGTTTCGGACAGGCGGAGACCCAGTACTTC CASSFGQAETQYF